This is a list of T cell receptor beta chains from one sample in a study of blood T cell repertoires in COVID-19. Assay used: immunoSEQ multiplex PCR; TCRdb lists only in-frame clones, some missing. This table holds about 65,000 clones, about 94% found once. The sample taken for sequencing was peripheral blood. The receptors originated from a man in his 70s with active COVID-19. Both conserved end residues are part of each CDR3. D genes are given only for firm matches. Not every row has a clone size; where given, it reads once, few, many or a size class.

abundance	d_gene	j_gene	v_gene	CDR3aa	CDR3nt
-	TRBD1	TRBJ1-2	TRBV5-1	CASSSDGAGGSGYTF	TGCGCCAGCAGCTCCGATGGGGCAGGGGGATCGGGCTACACCTTC
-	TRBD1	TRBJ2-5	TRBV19	CASSSGTGAPETQYF	TGTGCCAGTAGCTCCGGGACAGGGGCCCCAGAGACCCAGTACTTC
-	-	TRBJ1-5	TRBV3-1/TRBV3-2	CASSQVRGVQPQHF	TGTGCCAGCAGCCAAGTACGGGGGGTCCAGCCCCAGCATTTT
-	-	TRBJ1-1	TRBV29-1	CSANRGAWAFF	TGCAGCGCCAATCGGGGGGCTTGGGCTTTCTTT
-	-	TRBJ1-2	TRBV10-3	CAISALQGTKVEGYTF	TGTGCCATCAGTGCGCTACAGGGAACCAAAGTCGAAGGCTACACCTTC
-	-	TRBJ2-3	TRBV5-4	CASSLEEKYTQYF	TGTGCCAGCAGCTTGGAGGAGAAATATACGCAGTATTTT
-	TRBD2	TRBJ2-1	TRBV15	CATSRVGGASYNEQFF	TGTGCCACCAGCAGAGTCGGGGGGGCTTCGTACAATGAGCAGTTCTTC
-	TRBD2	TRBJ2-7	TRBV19	CASRMGGLAGDSYEQYF	TGTGCCAGTAGAATGGGGGGACTAGCGGGTGACTCCTACGAGCAGTACTTC
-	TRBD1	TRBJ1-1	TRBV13	CASSSRQGALTEAFF	TGTGCCAGCAGCTCGAGACAGGGGGCTTTAACTGAAGCTTTCTTT
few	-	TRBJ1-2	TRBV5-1	CASSLYGVSSYGYTF	TGCGCCAGCAGCTTGTACGGGGTATCCAGCTATGGCTACACCTTC
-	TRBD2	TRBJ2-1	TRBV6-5	CASTPMTSGGAGEFF	TGTGCCAGCACTCCGATGACTAGCGGGGGGGCCGGGGAGTTCTTC
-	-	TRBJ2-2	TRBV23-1	CASSNSTGELFF	TGCGCCAGCAGTAACTCCACCGGGGAGCTGTTTTTT
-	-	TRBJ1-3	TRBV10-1	CASSLWSFSGNTIYF	TGCGCCAGCAGTCTTTGGAGTTTTTCTGGAAACACCATATATTTT
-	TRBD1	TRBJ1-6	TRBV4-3	CASRPQGYNSPLHF	TGCGCCAGCAGACCACAGGGGTATAATTCACCCCTCCACTTT
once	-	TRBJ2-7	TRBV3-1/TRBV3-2	CASPGVGYEQYF	TGTGCCAGCCCGGGGGTCGGATACGAGCAGTACTTC
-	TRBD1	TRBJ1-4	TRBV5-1	CASSLAIGQGGEKLFF	TGCGCCAGCAGCTTGGCCATAGGACAGGGGGGTGAAAAACTGTTTTTT
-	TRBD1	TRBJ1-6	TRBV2	CASVGGQGENSPLHF	TGTGCCAGCGTAGGGGGACAGGGTGAGAATTCACCCCTCCACTTT
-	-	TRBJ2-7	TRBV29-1	CSVTQTGGYEQYF	TGCAGCGTAACCCAGACAGGTGGTTACGAGCAGTACTTC
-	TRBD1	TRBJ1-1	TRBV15	CATSRDRGANTEAFF	TGTGCCACCAGCCGAGACAGGGGGGCGAACACTGAAGCTTTCTTT
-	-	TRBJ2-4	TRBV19	CASSLAGAGAKNIQYF	TGTGCCAGTAGCCTCGCAGGGGCTGGAGCCAAAAACATTCAGTACTTC
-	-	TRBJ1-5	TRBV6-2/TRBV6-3	CASSLRQSNQPQHF	TGTGCCAGCAGTCTGAGGCAAAGCAATCAGCCCCAGCATTTT
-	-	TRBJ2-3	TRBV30	CAWSVLTLKITDTQYF	TGTGCCTGGAGTGTACTAACCCTTAAGATCACAGATACGCAGTATTTT
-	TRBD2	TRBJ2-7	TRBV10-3	CAIRGSSGGSYEQYF	TGTGCCATCAGAGGATCCTCGGGGGGATCCTACGAGCAGTACTTC
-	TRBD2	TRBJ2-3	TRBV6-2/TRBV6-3	CASSYSSLAGGISTDTQYF	TGTGCCAGCAGTTACTCTTCCCTAGCGGGGGGGATTAGCACAGATACGCAGTATTTT
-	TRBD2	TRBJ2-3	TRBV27	CASSSPGTSGGKGTQYF	TGTGCCAGCAGTTCTCCCGGGACTAGCGGGGGGAAAGGTACGCAGTATTTT
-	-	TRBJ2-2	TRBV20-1	CSASGHTGELFF	TGCAGTGCTAGTGGGCACACCGGGGAGCTGTTTTTT
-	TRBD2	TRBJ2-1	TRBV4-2	CASSVGGGDYNEQFF	TGTGCCAGCAGCGTCGGCGGGGGGGATTACAATGAGCAGTTCTTC
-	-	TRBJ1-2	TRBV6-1	CASSEPRCTF	TGTGCCAGCAGTGAACCCCGTTGTACCTTC
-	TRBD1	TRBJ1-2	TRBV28	CASSTRDRGDYGYTF	TGTGCCAGCAGTACCCGGGACAGGGGTGACTATGGCTACACCTTC
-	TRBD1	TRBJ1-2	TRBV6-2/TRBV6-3	CASSLQGFGGYTF	TGTGCCAGCAGCCTACAGGGGTTTGGTGGCTACACCTTC
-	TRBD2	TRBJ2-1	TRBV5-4	CASSLSLLAGGPGRNEQFF	TGTGCCAGCAGCTTGTCCCTGCTAGCGGGGGGGCCGGGTCGAAATGAGCAGTTCTTC
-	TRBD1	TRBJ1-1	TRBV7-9	CASSMDRVSEAFF	TGTGCCAGCAGCATGGACAGGGTCTCTGAAGCTTTCTTT
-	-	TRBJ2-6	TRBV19	CASSMPRGSGANVLTF	TGTGCCAGTAGTATGCCCCGGGGCTCTGGGGCCAACGTCCTGACTTTC
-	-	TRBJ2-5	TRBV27	CASSTGVGTQYF	TGTGCCAGCAGTACGGGGGTGGGGACCCAGTACTTC
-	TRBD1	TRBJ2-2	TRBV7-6	CASSFLETGFGELFF	TGTGCCAGCAGCTTTCTGGAGACAGGGTTCGGGGAGCTGTTTTTT
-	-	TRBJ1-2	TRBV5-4	CASSSTGSNYGYTF	TGTGCCAGCAGCTCAACAGGGTCCAACTATGGCTACACCTTC
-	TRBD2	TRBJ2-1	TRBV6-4	CASSDSGAGGLHSYNEQFF	TGTGCCAGCAGTGACTCAGGGGCGGGGGGTCTCCACTCCTACAATGAGCAGTTCTTC
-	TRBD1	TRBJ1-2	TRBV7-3	CASSFAPDRGPYGYTF	TGTGCCAGCAGCTTCGCCCCGGACAGGGGGCCGTATGGCTACACCTTC
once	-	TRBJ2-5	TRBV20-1	CSASQGETQYF	TGCAGTGCTAGTCAGGGGGAGACCCAGTACTTC
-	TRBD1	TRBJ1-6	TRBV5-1	CASSLQGASNSPLHF	TGCGCCAGCAGCTTACAGGGGGCCAGTAATTCACCCCTCCACTTT
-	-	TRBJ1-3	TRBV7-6	CASSLNQGLLGNTIYF	TGTGCCAGCAGCTTAAATCAGGGGCTATTAGGAAACACCATATATTTT
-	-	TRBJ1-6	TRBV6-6	CASSYSGGGDSPLHF	TGTGCCAGCAGTTACTCCGGAGGTGGAGATTCACCCCTCCACTTT